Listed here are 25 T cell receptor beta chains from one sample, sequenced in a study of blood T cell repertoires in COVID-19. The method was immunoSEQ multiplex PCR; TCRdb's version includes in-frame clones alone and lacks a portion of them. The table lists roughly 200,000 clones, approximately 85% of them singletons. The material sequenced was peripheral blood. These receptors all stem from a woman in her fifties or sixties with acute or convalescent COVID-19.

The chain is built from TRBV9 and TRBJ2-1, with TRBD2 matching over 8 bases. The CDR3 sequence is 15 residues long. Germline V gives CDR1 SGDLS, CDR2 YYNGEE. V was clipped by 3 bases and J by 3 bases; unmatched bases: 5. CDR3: CASSDRREGYNEQFF. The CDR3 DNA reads TGTGCCAGCAGCGACCGCCGGGAGGGCTACAATGAGCAGTTCTTC.

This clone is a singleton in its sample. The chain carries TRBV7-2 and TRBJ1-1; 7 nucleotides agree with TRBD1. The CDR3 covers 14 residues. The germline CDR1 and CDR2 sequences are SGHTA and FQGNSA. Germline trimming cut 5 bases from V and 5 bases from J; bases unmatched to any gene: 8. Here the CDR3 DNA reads TGTGCCAGCAGCGTACAGGGGCCGGGGACTGAAGCTTTCTTT. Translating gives CASSVQGPGTEAFF. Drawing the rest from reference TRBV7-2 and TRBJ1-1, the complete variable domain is GAGVSQSPSNKVTEKGKDVELRCDPISGHTALYWYRQSLGQGLEFLIYFQGNSAPDKSGLPSDRFSAERTGGSVSTLTIQRTQQEDSAVYLCASSVQGPGTEAFFGQGTRLTVV.

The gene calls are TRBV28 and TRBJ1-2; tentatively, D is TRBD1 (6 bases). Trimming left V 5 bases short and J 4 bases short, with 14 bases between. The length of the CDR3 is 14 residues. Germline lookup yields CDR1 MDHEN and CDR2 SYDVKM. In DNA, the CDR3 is TGTGCCAGCAGTGTCCGGACAGTCCGCTATGGCTACACCTTC. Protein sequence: CASSVRTVRYGYTF.

This chain's CDR3 is CASSLGGSAADTQYF. DNA for the CDR3: TGTGCCAGCAGTTTGGGCGGGAGTGCCGCAGATACGCAGTATTTT. The J gene is TRBJ2-3, the V gene TRBV28; 7 nucleotides line up with TRBD2. The CDR3 loop spans 15 amino acids. Looked up from germline, CDR1 is MDHEN and CDR2 is SYDVKM. J lost 4 bases, V lost 3 bases, and 7 bases had no gene match.

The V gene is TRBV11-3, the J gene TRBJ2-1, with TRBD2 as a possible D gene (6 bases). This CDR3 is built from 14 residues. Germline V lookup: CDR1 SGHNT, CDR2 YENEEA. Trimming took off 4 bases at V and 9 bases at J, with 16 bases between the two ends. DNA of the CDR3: TGTGCCAGCAGCTCGTACTCCGAAGCGGGTGAGCAGTTCTTC. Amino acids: CASSSYSEAGEQFF.

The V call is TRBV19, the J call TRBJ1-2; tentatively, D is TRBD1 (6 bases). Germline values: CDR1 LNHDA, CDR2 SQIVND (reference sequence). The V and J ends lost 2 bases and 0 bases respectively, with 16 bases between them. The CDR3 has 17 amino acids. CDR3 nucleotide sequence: TGTGCCAGTAGTATAAAGTTTCTGGGGGCAGCTAACTATGGCTACACCTTC. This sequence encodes CASSIKFLGAANYGYTF. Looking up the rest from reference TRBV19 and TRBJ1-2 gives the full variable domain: DGGITQSPKYLFRKEGQNVTLSCEQNLNHDAMYWYRQDPGQGLRLIYYSQIVNDFQKGDIAEGYSVSREKKESFPLTVTSAQKNPTAFYLCASSIKFLGAANYGYTFGSGTRLTVV.

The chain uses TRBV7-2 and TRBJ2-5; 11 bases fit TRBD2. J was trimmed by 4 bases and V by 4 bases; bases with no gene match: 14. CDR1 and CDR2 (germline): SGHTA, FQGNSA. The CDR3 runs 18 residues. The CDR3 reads CASSSGGLAGGLGETQYF. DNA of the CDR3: TGTGCCAGCAGCTCGGGGGGGTTAGCGGGAGGGCTCGGAGAGACCCAGTACTTC.

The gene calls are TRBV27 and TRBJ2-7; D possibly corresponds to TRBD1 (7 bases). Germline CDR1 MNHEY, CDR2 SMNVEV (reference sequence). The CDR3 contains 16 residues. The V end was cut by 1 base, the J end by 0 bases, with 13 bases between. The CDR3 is CASSLFGQDYSYEQYF. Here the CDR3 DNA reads TGTGCCAGCAGTTTATTCGGACAGGACTACTCCTACGAGCAGTACTTC.

The CDR3 DNA is TGTGCCAGCCGGCAGCTAGGACAGCCCCAGCATTTT. The encoded protein is CASRQLGQPQHF. J is TRBJ1-5 and V is TRBV2; no definite D call. The CDR3 length is 12 residues. The V and J ends lost 8 bases and 7 bases respectively, with 12 bases between them. The germline V gene has CDR1 SNHLY and CDR2 FYNNEI.

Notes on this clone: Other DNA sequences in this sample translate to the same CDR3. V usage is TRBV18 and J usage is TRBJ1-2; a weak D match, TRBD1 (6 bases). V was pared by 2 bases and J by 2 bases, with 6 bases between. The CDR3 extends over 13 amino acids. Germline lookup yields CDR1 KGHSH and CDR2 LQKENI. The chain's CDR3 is CASSPGQNYGYTF. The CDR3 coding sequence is TGTGCCAGCTCACCAGGACAGAACTATGGCTACACCTTC. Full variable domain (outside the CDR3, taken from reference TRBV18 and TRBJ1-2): NAGVMQNPRHLVRRRGQEARLRCSPMKGHSHVYWYRQLPEEGLKFMVYLQKENIIDESGMPKERFSAEFPKEGPSILRIQQVVRGDSAAYFCASSPGQNYGYTFGSGTRLTVV.

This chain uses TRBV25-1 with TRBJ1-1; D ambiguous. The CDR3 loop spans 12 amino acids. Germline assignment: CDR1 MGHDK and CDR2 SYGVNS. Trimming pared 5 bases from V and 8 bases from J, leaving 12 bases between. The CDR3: CASSPSGIEAFF. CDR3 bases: TGTGCCAGCAGTCCCTCCGGGATAGAAGCTTTCTTT.

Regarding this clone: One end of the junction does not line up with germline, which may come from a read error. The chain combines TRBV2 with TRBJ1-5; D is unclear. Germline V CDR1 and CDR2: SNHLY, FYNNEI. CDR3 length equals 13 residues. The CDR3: CASSEASTQPQHF. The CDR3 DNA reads TGTGCCAGCAGTGAAGCGAGCACTCAGCCCCAGCATTTT.

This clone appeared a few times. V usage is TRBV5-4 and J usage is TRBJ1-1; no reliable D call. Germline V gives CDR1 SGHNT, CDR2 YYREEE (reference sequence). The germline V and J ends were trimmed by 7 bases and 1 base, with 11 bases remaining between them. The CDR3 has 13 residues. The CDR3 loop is CASGQASNTEAFF. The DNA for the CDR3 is TGTGCCAGCGGCCAGGCTTCGAACACTGAAGCTTTCTTT.

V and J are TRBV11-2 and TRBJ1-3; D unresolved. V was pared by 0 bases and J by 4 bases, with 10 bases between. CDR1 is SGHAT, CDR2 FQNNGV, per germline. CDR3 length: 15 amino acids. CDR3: CASSLEKNRGNTIYF. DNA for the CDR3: TGTGCCAGCAGCTTAGAAAAGAACAGAGGAAACACCATATATTTT.

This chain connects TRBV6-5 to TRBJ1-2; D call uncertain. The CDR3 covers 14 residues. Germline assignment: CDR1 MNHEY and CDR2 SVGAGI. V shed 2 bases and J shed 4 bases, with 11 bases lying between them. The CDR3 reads CASSYSSSTYGYTF. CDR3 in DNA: TGTGCCAGCAGTTACAGTAGTAGTACCTATGGCTACACCTTC.

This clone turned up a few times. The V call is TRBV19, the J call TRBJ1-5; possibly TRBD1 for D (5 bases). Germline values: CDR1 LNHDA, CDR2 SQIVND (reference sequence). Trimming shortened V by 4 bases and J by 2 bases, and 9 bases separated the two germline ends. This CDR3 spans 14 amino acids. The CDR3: CASSTGMGNQPQHF. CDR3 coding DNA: TGTGCCAGTAGTACAGGGATGGGCAATCAGCCCCAGCATTTT.

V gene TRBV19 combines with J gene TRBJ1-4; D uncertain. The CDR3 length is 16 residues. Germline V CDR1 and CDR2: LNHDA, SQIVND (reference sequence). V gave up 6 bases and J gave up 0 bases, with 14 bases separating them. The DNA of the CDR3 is TGTGCCAGTAGAACTAGGCAGCGGGCAACTAATGAAAAACTGTTTTTT. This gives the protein CASRTRQRATNEKLFF.

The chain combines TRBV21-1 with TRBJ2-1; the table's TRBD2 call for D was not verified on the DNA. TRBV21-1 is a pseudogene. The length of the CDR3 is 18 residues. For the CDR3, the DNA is TGTGCCAGCAGCCCTGAGGGGGGGAGCGGGGGTAGCACCAATGAGCAGTTCTTC. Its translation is CASSPEGGSGGSTNEQFF.

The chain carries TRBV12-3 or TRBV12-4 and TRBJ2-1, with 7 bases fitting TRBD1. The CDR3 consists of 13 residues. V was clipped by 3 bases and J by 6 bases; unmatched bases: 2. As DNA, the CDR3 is TGTGCCAGCAGTTTTGGACAGGTCAATGAGCAGTTCTTC. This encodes CASSFGQVNEQFF.

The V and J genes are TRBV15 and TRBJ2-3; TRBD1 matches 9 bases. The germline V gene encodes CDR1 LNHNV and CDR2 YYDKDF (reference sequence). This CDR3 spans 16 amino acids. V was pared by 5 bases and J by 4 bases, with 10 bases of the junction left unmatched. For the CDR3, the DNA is TGTGCCACCAGCTTCGCGGGACAGGGTCTGGCAGATACGCAGTATTTT. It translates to CATSFAGQGLADTQYF.

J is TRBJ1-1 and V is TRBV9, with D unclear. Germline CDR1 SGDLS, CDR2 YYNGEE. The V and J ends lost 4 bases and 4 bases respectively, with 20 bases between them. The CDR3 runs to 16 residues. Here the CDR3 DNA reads TGTGCCAGCAGCTCCCACCCCGGGGTCGTAAGCACTGAAGCTTTCTTT. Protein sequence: CASSSHPGVVSTEAFF.

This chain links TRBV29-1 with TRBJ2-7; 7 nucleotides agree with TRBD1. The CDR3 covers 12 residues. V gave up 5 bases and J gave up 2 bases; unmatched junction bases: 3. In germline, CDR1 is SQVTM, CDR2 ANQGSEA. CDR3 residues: CSVIDRAYEQYV. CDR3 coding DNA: TGCAGCGTTATAGACAGGGCCTACGAGCAGTACGTC.

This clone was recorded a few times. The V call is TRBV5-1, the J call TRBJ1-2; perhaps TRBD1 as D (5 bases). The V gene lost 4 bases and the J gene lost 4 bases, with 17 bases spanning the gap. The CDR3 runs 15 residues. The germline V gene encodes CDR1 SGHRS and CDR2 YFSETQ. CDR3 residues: CASSLRPGGGYGYTF. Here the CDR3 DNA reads TGCGCCAGCAGCCTCCGACCGGGGGGAGGCTATGGCTACACCTTC.

The CDR3 nucleotides are TGTGCCAGCCGGGGGGTGAACACTGAAGCTTTCTTT. As protein: CASRGVNTEAFF. This chain uses TRBV25-1 with TRBJ1-1; a possible D gene is TRBD1 (5 bases). V gave up 8 bases and J gave up 0 bases, with 7 bases separating them. CDR1 and CDR2 (germline): MGHDK, SYGVNS. The CDR3 extends over 12 amino acids.

The CDR3 DNA is TGTGCCAGCAGTCGAACGCGGACTGAAGCTTTCTTT. Its protein is CASSRTRTEAFF. V is TRBV6-6 and J is TRBJ1-1, with D uncertain. Germline-derived CDR1 and CDR2 are MNHNY and SVGAGI (reference sequence). The V and J ends lost 5 bases and 5 bases respectively, with 9 bases between them. The CDR3 is made up of 12 amino acids.